Below are 25 T cell receptor beta chains sequenced from a single sample in a study of blood T cells in healthy people across ages (dated by TCRdb to the mid-2010s). Library generation was performed with 5' RACE. The data were produced on an Illumina HiSeq 2500. A second PCR of about 6 to 11 cycles was performed with a sample-barcoded 5' primer and a J-beta primer mix. Through fastp at Q25 and MiXCR, TCRdb rebuilt clones from the public reads, retaining in-frame beta chains. A single entry per CDR3 protein holds the most common genes and DNA from its merged rows. The sample yields approximately 800,000 distinct CDR3 sequences; roughly 35% were counted once. Roughly 13% of the sample lies in the top ten. Specimen: blood. Source of these receptors: a man aged 18 to 29 in good health.

This clonotype has only a few counts. This chain connects TRBV7-2 to TRBJ1-2; D not certain. Germline-derived CDR1 and CDR2 are SGHTA and FQGNSA. There are 15 residues in the CDR3. Trimming cost V 5 bases and J 0 bases, with 13 bases left between them. Here the CDR3 DNA reads TGTGCCAGCAGCCACCTTGAGCGGCCTAACTATGGCTACACCTTC. Its translation: CASSHLERPNYGYTF.

The chain combines TRBV12-3 or TRBV12-4 with TRBJ2-7, with 10 bases that match TRBD1. This CDR3 is built from 15 residues. V was clipped by 6 bases and J by 7 bases; unmatched bases: 12. The CDR3 DNA is TGTGCCAGCAGGGGGGGGACAGGGGCCTACAATGAGCAGTACTTC. The encoded protein is CASRGGTGAYNEQYF.

The rearrangement uses TRBV29-1 and TRBJ2-3, with 8 bases that match TRBD1. Germline V lookup: CDR1 SQVTM, CDR2 ANQGSEA. Trimming took 4 bases from V and 3 from J; bases not matched to a gene: 12. CDR3 length equals 16 residues. This chain's CDR3 is CSVVISARGLTDTQYF. The CDR3 nucleotides read TGCAGCGTTGTAATTTCAGCCAGGGGGCTTACAGATACGCAGTATTTT.

Ten or more counts support this clonotype. The chain carries TRBV9 and TRBJ2-4, with TRBD2 matching over 12 bases. CDR1 and CDR2 (germline): SGDLS, YYNGEE. This CDR3 has 15 residues. With V trimmed by 5 bases and J by 6 bases, 6 bases remained unmatched. CDR3 residues: CASSTGLAGINIQYF. The CDR3 region has the DNA TGTGCCAGCAGTACCGGACTAGCGGGGATAAACATTCAGTACTTC.

The chain uses TRBV9 and TRBJ1-1; TRBD1 matches 7 bases. CDR1 and CDR2 (germline): SGDLS, YYNGEE. The CDR3 runs 15 residues. V lost 0 bases to trimming and J lost 3 bases; unmatched junction nucleotides: 5. CDR3 region: CASSVVMQGDTEAFF. The CDR3 DNA sequence: TGTGCCAGCAGCGTAGTAATGCAGGGGGACACTGAAGCTTTCTTT.

The J gene is TRBJ2-2, the V gene TRBV9; D gene uncertain. Germline V gene data show CDR1 as SGDLS and CDR2 as YYNGEE. Trimming took off 0 bases at V and 3 bases at J, with 6 bases between the two ends. This CDR3 has 14 amino acids. This chain's CDR3 is CASSVGTDTGELFF. The CDR3 bases are TGTGCCAGCAGCGTAGGCACGGACACCGGGGAGCTGTTTTTT.

The CDR3 region is CASSQVRQSYEQYF. The DNA for the CDR3 is TGCGCCAGCAGCCAAGTACGACAGTCCTACGAGCAGTACTTC. V usage is TRBV4-3 and J usage is TRBJ2-7, with a weak D call TRBD1 (5 bases). Germline V lookup: CDR1 LGHNA, CDR2 YSLEER. V was clipped by 1 base and J by 1 base, with 8 bases between them. The CDR3 sequence is 14 residues long.

The J gene is TRBJ2-7, the V gene TRBV7-9; 8 positions agree with TRBD2. There are 15 residues in the CDR3. V trimming: 5 bases; J trimming: 6 bases; junction bases outside the gene matches: 12. Looked up from germline, CDR1 is SEHNR and CDR2 is FQNEAQ (reference sequence). The CDR3 protein is CASSLTGAGDAEQYF. The DNA of the CDR3 is TGTGCCAGCAGCCTTACAGGAGCGGGAGACGCCGAGCAGTACTTC.

This clonotype showed up many times. The rearrangement links TRBV4-3 to TRBJ2-7; D is unresolved. V was pared by 1 base and J by 4 bases, with 8 bases between. The CDR3 covers 13 residues. In germline, CDR1 is LGHNA, CDR2 YSLEER. Here the CDR3 DNA reads TGCGCCAGCAGCCAAGGTGACGGGTACGAGCAGTACTTC. Encoded protein: CASSQGDGYEQYF.

V is TRBV10-3 and J is TRBJ2-1, with D possibly TRBD2 on 5 matching bases. This CDR3 is 15 amino acids long. Between the trimmed V and J ends, which lost 2 bases and 15 bases, there was a span of 23 bases. The germline V gene encodes CDR1 ENHRY and CDR2 SYGVKD. The CDR3 here is CAISEEGSSYNGRFF. CDR3 in DNA: TGTGCCATCAGTGAGGAAGGGAGCTCCTACAATGGGCGGTTCTTC.

This sequence joins TRBV9 and TRBJ1-1, with 7 bases identical to TRBD1. The V gene end was trimmed by 4 bases and the J gene end by 4 bases; junction bases not matched to a gene: 10. The CDR3 covers 15 residues. The V gene's germline CDR1 is SGDLS and CDR2 YYNGEE. The CDR3 coding sequence is TGTGCCAGCAGCCCTGGGAGACAGGGCGCCACTGAAGCTTTCTTT. Amino acid sequence: CASSPGRQGATEAFF.

Only a few counts were recorded for this clonotype. This chain links TRBV11-2 with TRBJ1-1, with a tentative D call TRBD1 (6 bases). Trimming stripped 5 bases from V and 0 bases from J, with 16 bases between. CDR1 and CDR2 from the germline V gene are SGHAT and FQNNGV. The CDR3 has 16 residues. The CDR3 coding sequence is TGTGCCAGCAGCCCACAGGGTGGGTACATGAACACTGAAGCTTTCTTT. Residues: CASSPQGGYMNTEAFF.

This chain joins TRBV4-3 and TRBJ2-1; 9 bases are shared with TRBD2. Trimming cost V 1 base and J 14 bases; bases outside gene matches: 6. Germline CDR1 is LGHNA and CDR2 is YSLEER. The length of the CDR3 is 13 residues. Here the CDR3 reads CASSQGAGGFKFF. In DNA, the CDR3 is TGCGCCAGCAGCCAAGGGGCGGGAGGGTTCAAGTTCTTC.

The chain couples TRBV12-3 or TRBV12-4 to TRBJ2-5; D is tentatively TRBD1 or TRBD2 (5 bases each). Trimming left V 6 bases short and J 11 bases short, with 31 bases between. This CDR3 is 17 amino acids long. CDR3 in DNA: TGTGCCAGCAGCAGTCACCAGGGTGAGGGCTCCTACAATGAGCAGTACTTC. Translating it yields CASSSHQGEGSYNEQYF.

The chain has TRBV29-1 and TRBJ2-1; TRBD1 or TRBD2 may be the D gene (5 bases each). V was cut by 4 bases and J by 0 bases, with 10 bases left in between. Germline V gene data show CDR1 as SQVTM and CDR2 as ANQGSEA. This CDR3 spans 14 amino acids. In nucleotides, the CDR3 is TGCAGCGTTGGGGGACGGCCCTCCTACAATGAGCAGTTCTTC. This gives the protein CSVGGRPSYNEQFF.

The chain carries TRBV10-3 and TRBJ1-2; D gene uncertain. The germline CDR1 and CDR2 sequences are ENHRY and SYGVKD. V lost 3 bases, J lost 5 bases, and 7 bases lay in between. The CDR3 length is 12 residues. CDR3 sequence: CAISEQLYGYTF. In DNA form, the CDR3 reads TGTGCCATCAGTGAACAGTTGTATGGCTACACCTTC.

This clonotype was counted between two and nine times. The rearrangement joins TRBV7-3 to TRBJ1-1; D uncertain. V was clipped by 5 bases and J by 9 bases, with 16 bases between them. Germline V lookup: CDR1 SGHTA, CDR2 FQGTGA. The length of the CDR3 is 13 residues. The CDR3 loop is CASSPQAAGKAFF. CDR3 coding DNA: TGTGCCAGCAGCCCCCAGGCGGCAGGCAAAGCTTTCTTT.

Points on this clonotype: This clone may be a read error of a much larger clone one base away. The chain employs TRBV6-1 and TRBJ2-7, with 14 bases matching TRBD2. The germline gives CDR1 MNHNS, CDR2 SASEGT. The CDR3 has 14 residues. The J segment lost 5 bases and the V segment lost 6 bases, leaving 3 bases of the junction unmatched. The CDR3 sequence is CASRTSGGANEQYF. The CDR3, as DNA: TGTGCCAGCAGGACTAGCGGGGGGGCCAACGAGCAGTACTTC.

The rearrangement links TRBV3-1 to TRBJ2-5, with TRBD2 matching 9 bases. Germline V gene data show CDR1 as LGHDT and CDR2 as YNNKEL (reference sequence). The CDR3 totals 15 residues. Germline trimming cut 2 bases from V and 1 base from J; bases unmatched to any gene: 2. The CDR3 loop reads CASSQSGGTQETQYF. The DNA of the CDR3 is TGTGCCAGCAGCCAAAGCGGGGGGACCCAAGAGACCCAGTACTTC.

With respect to this clonotype: A much larger clonotype is one base distant, so this may be a read error. The chain carries TRBV20-1 and TRBJ2-1; no definite D call. V lost 5 bases to trimming and J lost 6 bases, with 20 bases between them. The CDR3 has 15 residues. Germline V lookup: CDR1 DFQATT, CDR2 SNEGSKA (reference sequence). The CDR3 protein is CSAPPPAPRTNEQFF. The CDR3 nucleotides read TGCAGTGCTCCTCCCCCCGCCCCCAGGACCAATGAGCAGTTCTTC.

A note on this clonotype: This may be a read error, as it is one base from a much larger clone. The J gene is TRBJ2-5, the V gene TRBV20-1, with 16 bases aligning to TRBD2. This CDR3 spans 18 amino acids. The ends lost 6 bases at V and 4 bases at J; junction bases unmatched: 14. CDR1 DFQATT and CDR2 SNEGSKA come from the germline V gene (reference sequence). This chain's CDR3 is CSAQSGLAGGSLLETQYF. The CDR3 nucleotides are TGCAGTGCCCAATCGGGACTAGCGGGAGGGAGTCTCCTAGAGACCCAGTACTTC.

The sample holds one count of this clonotype. At one of its ends the junction is not consistent with the germline gene, which may arise from a read error. The J gene is TRBJ2-1, the V gene TRBV4-1; 10 nucleotides agree with TRBD2. CDR3 length: 21 amino acids. The germline V gene encodes CDR1 MGHRA and CDR2 YSYEKL. The CDR3 region is CVSSQGSGLAGGRSSYNEQFF. The CDR3 region has the DNA TGCGTCAGCAGCCAAGGGTCCGGGTTAGCGGGGGGCCGTAGCTCCTACAATGAGCAGTTCTTC.

This clonotype was seen a few times. This chain connects TRBV20-1 to TRBJ2-3; D gene uncertain. The CDR3 is 12 amino acids. CDR1 and CDR2 from the germline V gene are DFQATT and SNEGSKA (reference sequence). The DNA for the CDR3 is TGCAGCCCCCGGGTTAGCACAGATACGCAGTATTTT. Its protein product is CSPRVSTDTQYF.

Ten or more counts support this clonotype. CDR3 amino acids: CASSLEQGANYGYTF. CDR3 DNA: TGCGCCAGCAGCTTGGAGCAGGGGGCTAACTATGGCTACACCTTC. The chain uses TRBV5-1 and TRBJ1-2; TRBD1 agrees at 7 bases. V lost 0 bases and J lost 0; bases outside the gene matches: 2. Germline CDR1 reads SGHRS; CDR2 reads YFSETQ. The CDR3 contains 15 residues.

The V gene is TRBV7-2, the J gene TRBJ2-2, with no clear D. The CDR3 spans 14 residues. The V end was cut by 1 base, the J end by 6 bases, with 9 bases between. Germline V gene lookup returns CDR1 SGHTA and CDR2 FQGNSA. The CDR3: CASSLVAGAGELFF. The CDR3 nucleotides are TGTGCCAGCAGCTTAGTGGCTGGGGCCGGGGAGCTGTTTTTT.